This TCR beta chain was documented in a study of CD8+ T cells in alopecia areata. The wider study: The drug, oral tofacitinib, was given to treated patients at 5 to 10 mg twice daily. People stayed on tofacitinib for 6 to 18 months, then stopped the drug for 6 months.

Study outcomes and limitations: Scalp data also include sequences from resident alphabeta T cells of normal skin.

A remark on this clone: Its antigen is as yet unknown.

RNA was extracted and reverse transcribed into cDNA as the sequencing template. The repertoire was sequenced with immunoSEQ multiplex PCR; TCRdb's copy has only in-frame clones and lacks some. The data contain about 15,000 clones, approximately 54% of them singletons. This CDR3 region has 13 residues. V lost 3 bases, J lost 8 bases, and 13 bases lay in between. In germline, CDR1 is MDHEN, CDR2 SYDVKM. In alopecia areata patients, both lesional scalp punch biopsies and peripheral blood were collected. This clonotype was obtained from a human donor with alopecia areata. V is TRBV28 and J is TRBJ1-2; D is ambiguous. What was sequenced was skin. Here the CDR3 DNA reads TGTGCCAGCAGTTTGGTGGGGTACGAGGGCTACACCTTC. Protein product: CASSLVGYEGYTF.